A single sample gave rise to the 22 T cell receptor beta chains below, sequenced in a study of cytomegalovirus exposure and HLA in healthy donors. Repertoires were generated with immunoSEQ multiplex PCR, while TCRdb's copy carries only in-frame clones and drops some. This sample has around 140,000 clones, with 89% found just once. Sequencing input: PBMCs. The receptor set was obtained from a woman between 18 and 29 years old in good health and CMV-seronegative.

The V gene is TRBV5-4, the J gene TRBJ2-1, with D unclear. Germline V gene sequence: CDR1 SGHNT, CDR2 YYREEE (reference sequence). Trimming removed 0 bases at V and 9 bases at J, with 10 bases between. The CDR3 loop spans 13 amino acids. This chain's CDR3 is CASSLGGGGEQFF. The CDR3 nucleotides read TGTGCCAGCAGCTTGGGAGGTGGCGGTGAGCAGTTCTTC.

This rearrangement joins TRBV27 to TRBJ1-1; D perhaps matches TRBD1 (6 bases). The CDR3 totals 16 residues. V shed 5 bases and J shed 4 bases, with 20 bases lying between them. CDR1 is MNHEY, CDR2 SMNVEV, per germline (reference sequence). The CDR3 reads CASSPVFGGAGTEAFF. The CDR3 DNA is TGTGCCAGCAGTCCCGTCTTCGGGGGGGCAGGCACTGAAGCTTTCTTT.

This rearrangement joins TRBV7-9 to TRBJ2-1; 10 bases are a match to TRBD1. Per germline, CDR1 SEHNR and CDR2 FQNEAQ (reference sequence). The CDR3 sequence is 14 residues long. The J segment lost 8 bases and the V segment lost 7 bases, leaving 8 bases of the junction unmatched. CDR3 sequence: CASTRFGTGDEQFF. For the CDR3, the DNA is TGTGCCAGCACCCGGTTCGGGACAGGGGATGAGCAGTTCTTC.

This clone was observed a single time. V is TRBV19 and J is TRBJ1-1; 7 bases line up with TRBD1. Germline-derived CDR1 and CDR2 are LNHDA and SQIVND (reference sequence). This CDR3 contains 16 residues. V was pared by 5 bases and J by 1 base, with 10 bases of the junction left unmatched. The CDR3 nucleotides read TGTGCCAGTAGTCCGAGGACAGGACGGGGGAACACTGAAGCTTTCTTT. It yields the protein CASSPRTGRGNTEAFF.

This chain links TRBV7-6 with TRBJ2-7; D call uncertain. Trimming removed 7 bases from V and 0 bases from J, with 19 bases in between. The length of the CDR3 is 16 residues. Germline lookup yields CDR1 SGHVS and CDR2 FNYEAQ. This CDR3 reads CASNPGGGSSSYEQYF. In DNA, the CDR3 is TGTGCCAGCAACCCCGGTGGTGGTTCAAGCTCCTACGAGCAGTACTTC.

This chain connects TRBV11-3 to TRBJ2-1; 10 bases line up with TRBD1. The junction had 6 bases not matched to a gene; V was cut back by 5 bases and J by 5 bases. Germline CDR1 is SGHNT and CDR2 is YENEEA. The CDR3 extends over 15 amino acids. The CDR3: CASSLYGQGDNEQFF. CDR3 nucleotide sequence: TGTGCCAGCAGCCTCTACGGACAGGGGGACAATGAGCAGTTCTTC.

The rearrangement links TRBV5-8 to TRBJ2-5; weak D call: TRBD2 (7 bases). Germline lookup yields CDR1 SGHTS and CDR2 YDEGEE. The CDR3 loop spans 16 amino acids. V was cut by 4 bases and J by 3 bases, with 19 bases left in between. CDR3: CASSPNRGGREETQYF. CDR3 bases: TGTGCCAGCAGCCCAAATAGGGGGGGACGTGAAGAGACCCAGTACTTC.

The genes are TRBV10-1 and TRBJ2-1; D is unclear. Trimming took 3 bases from V and 4 from J, leaving 13 bases between them. CDR3 size: 15 residues. Germline V gene sequence: CDR1 WNHNN, CDR2 SYGVQD (reference sequence). The CDR3 DNA is TGCGCCAGCAGTGAAGGTCGCGGTATATACAATGAGCAGTTCTTC. Translation: CASSEGRGIYNEQFF.

This clone was picked up a small number of times. The J gene is TRBJ1-4, the V gene TRBV5-1; no reliable D call. Germline CDR1 and CDR2: SGHRS and YFSETQ. The germline V and J ends were trimmed by 0 bases and 3 bases, with 6 bases remaining between them. The CDR3 has 14 amino acids. CDR3 sequence reads: CASSLGHPNEKLFF. The DNA for the CDR3 is TGCGCCAGCAGCTTGGGACACCCTAATGAAAAACTGTTTTTT. The full variable domain, completed using reference TRBV5-1 and TRBJ1-4, is KAGVTQTPRYLIKTRGQQVTLSCSPISGHRSVSWYQQTPGQGLQFLFEYFSETQRNKGNFPGRFSGRQFSNSRSEMNVSTLELGDSALYLCASSLGHPNEKLFFGSGTQLSVL.

On this clone: Within the sample, other DNA sequences also encode this same CDR3. In DNA, the CDR3 is TGTGCCAGCAGCACACAGAAACAGGGTTTCTACGAGCAGTACTTC. Its translation is CASSTQKQGFYEQYF. The rearrangement links TRBV2 to TRBJ2-7; D possibly corresponds to TRBD1 (6 bases). V gave up 6 bases and J gave up 3 bases, with 18 bases separating them. The germline V gene has CDR1 SNHLY and CDR2 FYNNEI. This CDR3 spans 15 amino acids.

This clone appeared once. The chain uses TRBV2 and TRBJ1-4; a possible D gene is TRBD1 (5 bases). V lost 3 bases and J 6 bases, leaving 11 bases between the germline ends. Per the germline V gene, CDR1 is SNHLY and CDR2 is FYNNEI. There are 14 residues in the CDR3. The CDR3 loop is CASSDGQGDEKLFF. CDR3 coding DNA: TGTGCCAGCAGTGACGGTCAGGGTGATGAAAAACTGTTTTTT.

This chain uses TRBV7-2 with TRBJ2-1; perhaps TRBD2 as D (5 bases). Between the trimmed V and J ends, which lost 8 bases and 8 bases, there was a span of 13 bases. Germline V lookup: CDR1 SGHTA, CDR2 FQGNSA. The CDR3 is 12 amino acids. The CDR3 here is CASARGRDEQFF. CDR3 in DNA: TGTGCCAGCGCTCGGGGTAGAGATGAGCAGTTCTTC.

This chain joins TRBV5-1 and TRBJ1-1; 7 bases align to TRBD1. Per the germline V gene, CDR1 is SGHRS and CDR2 is YFSETQ. This CDR3 has 14 residues. The V gene end was trimmed by 3 bases and the J gene end by 1 base; junction bases not matched to a gene: 3. The CDR3 DNA sequence: TGCGCCAGCAGCTATAACAGGGGGAACACTGAAGCTTTCTTT. Protein: CASSYNRGNTEAFF.

CDR3 sequence (DNA): TGCGCCAGCAGCTCAGTGCCCAACACAGGGGGAAACACCATATATTTT. Translated: CASSSVPNTGGNTIYF. The chain couples TRBV5-1 to TRBJ1-3, with D possibly being TRBD1 (6 bases). CDR1 is SGHRS, CDR2 YFSETQ, per germline. This CDR3 is 16 amino acids long. The V gene lost 3 bases and the J gene lost 4 bases, with 17 bases spanning the gap.

The genes are TRBV5-1 and TRBJ1-2; possibly TRBD1 for D (5 bases). CDR1 is SGHRS and CDR2 is YFSETQ in the germline V gene. The CDR3 runs 15 residues. Trimming shortened V by 4 bases and J by 0 bases, and 13 bases separated the two germline ends. The chain's CDR3 is CASSPTGGTNYGYTF. DNA for the CDR3: TGCGCCAGCAGCCCCACCGGGGGGACTAACTATGGCTACACCTTC.

The chain carries TRBV5-5 and TRBJ1-1; D might be TRBD1 (6 bases). V lost 4 bases, J lost 10 bases, and 11 bases lay in between. The germline V gene has CDR1 SGHKS and CDR2 YYEKEE (reference sequence). The CDR3 loop spans 11 amino acids. The CDR3 protein is CASSLGTIAFF. In nucleotides, the CDR3 is TGTGCCAGCAGCCTCGGGACAATAGCTTTCTTT.

V usage is TRBV5-1 and J usage is TRBJ1-1; perhaps TRBD1 as D (6 bases). Trimming pared 0 bases from V and 3 bases from J, leaving 9 bases between. Germline CDR1 and CDR2: SGHRS and YFSETQ. The CDR3 loop spans 14 amino acids. The CDR3 DNA follows: TGCGCCAGCAGCTTGGACAGGGTGGACACTGAAGCTTTCTTT. Amino acids: CASSLDRVDTEAFF.

This clone has a single count. The genes are TRBV5-1 and TRBJ2-1; D is perhaps TRBD2 (6 bases). This CDR3 comprises 17 residues. The V end lost 2 bases, the J end lost 0 bases, and 15 bases lay between the germline ends. CDR1 and CDR2 from the germline V gene are SGHRS and YFSETQ. Here the CDR3 reads CASSFTPPGVSYNEQFF. DNA of the CDR3: TGCGCCAGCAGCTTTACCCCTCCGGGGGTCTCCTACAATGAGCAGTTCTTC.

The chain combines TRBV10-1 with TRBJ1-1; D is possibly TRBD1 (5 bases). The V end was cut by 7 bases, the J end by 4 bases, with 13 bases between. The CDR3 totals 13 residues. The germline CDR1 and CDR2 sequences are WNHNN and SYGVQD (reference sequence). CDR3 sequence reads: CASTKGQATEAFF. The CDR3 nucleotides read TGCGCCAGCACAAAAGGACAAGCCACTGAAGCTTTCTTT.

As to this clone: This sequence may be a read error, since a much larger clone differs from it by one base. The same CDR3 arises from other DNA sequences in this sample as well. The gene calls are TRBV5-1 and TRBJ1-2; TRBD1 is a possible D gene (6 bases). CDR3 length: 14 amino acids. Trimming left V 0 bases short and J 2 bases short, with 8 bases between. The germline CDR1 and CDR2 sequences are SGHRS and YFSETQ. The CDR3 sequence is CASSLGGTNYGYTF. CDR3 in DNA: TGCGCCAGCAGCTTGGGGGGGACAAACTATGGCTACACCTTC.

To note about this clone: The sample holds other DNA sequences that translate to the same CDR3. J is TRBJ1-5 and V is TRBV10-3, with a weak D call TRBD1 (5 bases). With 6 bases removed from V and 5 bases from J, the gap between germline ends came to 11 bases. CDR3 length: 13 amino acids. Germline V lookup: CDR1 ENHRY, CDR2 SYGVKD. The CDR3: CAIRGREDQPQHF. CDR3 in DNA: TGTGCCATCAGGGGGCGGGAGGATCAGCCCCAGCATTTT.

V usage is TRBV2 and J usage is TRBJ1-2; tentatively, D is TRBD1 (5 bases). Germline CDR1 is SNHLY and CDR2 is FYNNEI. V lost 4 bases, J lost 8 bases, and 23 bases lay in between. This CDR3 comprises 16 residues. The CDR3 coding sequence is TGTGCCAGCAGTGGGGTCGTGGGACTCGCCACGGAGGGCTACACCTTC. Its protein product is CASSGVVGLATEGYTF.